One and the same sample provided the 28 T cell receptor beta chains below, sequenced in a study of blood T cells in healthy people across ages. The authors ran a second PCR of about 7 to 11 cycles using a sample-barcoded 5' primer and a J-beta primer mix. TCRdb ran MiXCR on the 5' RACE reads and lists one entry per CDR3 protein. The sample holds about a million distinct CDR3 sequences; 35% to 45% are singletons and the top ten take about an eighth. Sequencing was done on a sample of blood. The receptors here all came from a young man in good health.

The chain recombines TRBV6-2 or TRBV6-3 with TRBJ2-1, with D tentatively TRBD1 (6 bases). Germline V gene lookup returns CDR1 MNHEY and CDR2 SVGEGT. The CDR3 consists of 13 residues. Trimming removed 10 bases at V and 8 bases at J, with 18 bases between. This chain's CDR3 is CATDAGVPDEQFF. The CDR3 region has the DNA TGTGCCACCGACGCAGGGGTTCCGGATGAGCAGTTCTTC.

This clonotype was observed a handful of times. This chain uses TRBV20-1 with TRBJ2-7, with no clear D. This CDR3 spans 13 amino acids. Germline CDR1 and CDR2: DFQATT and SNEGSKA (reference sequence). V shed 3 bases and J shed 3 bases, with 12 bases lying between them. CDR3 sequence reads: CSARRQLSYEQYF. Written as DNA, the CDR3 is TGCAGTGCTAGGAGGCAACTTAGCTACGAGCAGTACTTC.

This clonotype has more than one count but fewer than ten. V and J are TRBV29-1 and TRBJ1-2; D gene uncertain. In germline, CDR1 is SQVTM, CDR2 ANQGSEA. Trimming removed 6 bases at V and 8 bases at J, with 13 bases between. This CDR3 comprises 11 residues. The CDR3 is CSVPDLGGYTF. In nucleotides, the CDR3 is TGCAGCGTCCCAGACCTGGGCGGCTACACCTTC.

Comments on this clonotype: The junction departs from the called germline gene at one end, perhaps through a read error. V is TRBV4-1 and J is TRBJ1-4; D is perhaps TRBD1 (6 bases). The CDR3 totals 18 residues. Germline loops: CDR1 MGHRA, CDR2 YSYEKL. The CDR3 is CASSPDTLRTATNETLFF. Here the CDR3 DNA reads TGCGCCAGCAGCCCGGACACTCTAAGGACAGCAACTAATGAAACACTGTTTTTT.

V is TRBV11-2 and J is TRBJ2-3; TRBD2 aligns across 12 bases. The CDR3 totals 17 residues. J gave up 2 bases and V 4 bases, and 7 bases lay outside the gene matches. Looked up from germline, CDR1 is SGHAT and CDR2 is FQNNGV. The CDR3 loop is CASSSRLAGELTDTQYF. In DNA, the CDR3 is TGTGCCAGCAGCTCCAGACTAGCGGGAGAGCTCACAGATACGCAGTATTTT.

This clonotype was counted a few times. The chain links TRBV12-3 or TRBV12-4 to TRBJ1-5, with a possible D match to TRBD1 (6 bases). The CDR3 contains 15 residues. V was shortened by 7 bases and J by 2 bases, with 15 bases between the two germline ends. For the CDR3, the DNA is TGTGCCAGCACCCACTCGGACAGTGGCAATCAGCCCCAGCATTTT. This translates into CASTHSDSGNQPQHF.

V gene TRBV29-1 combines with J gene TRBJ1-5; D call uncertain. V lost 2 bases, J lost 6 bases, and 11 bases lay in between. Looked up from germline, CDR1 is SQVTM and CDR2 is ANQGSEA. The CDR3 sequence is 13 residues long. DNA for the CDR3: TGCAGCGTTGAATCGGGGTCTGGTCAGCCCCAGCATTTT. This translates into CSVESGSGQPQHF.

The V and J genes are TRBV6-5 and TRBJ2-3; 7 positions agree with TRBD1. This CDR3 is built from 14 residues. Germline-derived CDR1 and CDR2 are MNHEY and SVGAGI. V shed 6 bases, J shed 7 bases, and the junction held 10 bases outside the gene matches. CDR3 in DNA: TGTGCCAGCAGCCTGGACAGGACAAGATATACGCAGTATTTT. This translates into CASSLDRTRYTQYF.

The genes are TRBV12-3 or TRBV12-4 and TRBJ1-2, with D unresolved. This CDR3 has 16 residues. With 3 bases removed from V and 8 bases from J, the gap between germline ends came to 22 bases. In DNA, the CDR3 is TGTGCCAGCAGTTTGGGCCCGAAGTGGGCCGGTTTAGGCTACACCTTC. This encodes CASSLGPKWAGLGYTF.

This chain joins TRBV20-1 and TRBJ1-1; TRBD1 matches at 8 bases. CDR1 is DFQATT, CDR2 SNEGSKA, per germline (reference sequence). The length of the CDR3 is 14 residues. V was clipped by 5 bases and J by 7 bases; unmatched bases: 12. As DNA, the CDR3 is TGCAGTGCTGGCAAGACAGGGGACCCCGGTGAAGCTTTCTTT. Translation gives CSAGKTGDPGEAFF.

The chain joins TRBV21-1 to TRBJ2-5; no check of the table's D call, TRBD1, against the DNA was made. Gene TRBJ2-7 matches the end of the DNA better, so the J call may be wrong. TRBV21-1 corresponds to a pseudogene. This CDR3 spans 16 amino acids. This chain's CDR3 is CASSNTKRTGSYEQYF. The CDR3 coding sequence is TGTGCCAGCAGCAACACTAAAAGGACAGGCTCCTACGAGCAGTACTTC.

The J gene is TRBJ2-7, the V gene TRBV20-1; D is unclear. The CDR3 is made up of 13 amino acids. CDR1 is DFQATT, CDR2 SNEGSKA, per germline (reference sequence). With 0 bases removed from V and 0 bases from J, the gap between germline ends came to 6 bases. The CDR3 sequence: CSARESGSYEQYF. The CDR3 nucleotides are TGCAGTGCTAGAGAGTCCGGCTCCTACGAGCAGTACTTC.

This clonotype was recorded a few times. The genes are TRBV25-1 and TRBJ2-1; no reliable D call. This CDR3 spans 15 amino acids. V was clipped by 5 bases and J by 2 bases, with 13 bases between them. Germline loops: CDR1 MGHDK, CDR2 SYGVNS. The CDR3 coding sequence is TGTGCCAGCAGTCTACGACCCGGTACCTACAATGAGCAGTTCTTC. It translates to CASSLRPGTYNEQFF.

This clonotype was recorded at least ten times. The chain joins TRBV5-1 to TRBJ2-1; 10 bases match TRBD1. With 4 bases clipped from V and 0 bases from J, the junction kept 10 bases outside the gene matches. Looked up from germline, CDR1 is SGHRS and CDR2 is YFSETQ. The CDR3 is 18 amino acids. CDR3: CASSHGTGAPSSYNEQFF. CDR3 DNA sequence: TGCGCCAGCAGCCATGGGACAGGGGCACCTAGCTCCTACAATGAGCAGTTCTTC.

The rearrangement links TRBV20-1 to TRBJ2-5; a possible D gene is TRBD2 (6 bases). The CDR3 is 12 amino acids. The V gene lost 5 bases and the J gene lost 5 bases, with 12 bases spanning the gap. Germline assignment: CDR1 DFQATT and CDR2 SNEGSKA (reference sequence). In DNA form, the CDR3 reads TGCAGTGCTCAACTAGCAGTCGAGACCCAGTACTTC. Translating it yields CSAQLAVETQYF.

This clonotype came up a few times. This chain connects TRBV4-3 to TRBJ2-1; D is undetermined. CDR3 size: 16 residues. Germline CDR1 LGHNA, CDR2 YSLEER. V dropped 0 bases and J dropped 1 base, with 10 bases sitting between them. The CDR3 region is CASSQEGYQSYNEQFF. CDR3 sequence (DNA): TGCGCCAGCAGCCAAGAAGGATACCAGTCCTACAATGAGCAGTTCTTC.

Regarding this clonotype: Germline and junction disagree at one end, which may indicate a read error. The V gene is TRBV15, the J gene TRBJ2-2; D gene ambiguous. The CDR3 has 13 residues. In germline, CDR1 is LNHNV, CDR2 YYDKDF (reference sequence). CDR3 in amino acids: CATTRDPRWELFF. The CDR3 bases are TGTGCCACCACCAGAGATCCTAGGTGGGAGCTGTTTTTT.

The chain combines TRBV7-9 with TRBJ2-1; 7 bases align to TRBD1. CDR1 is SEHNR, CDR2 FQNEAQ, per germline (reference sequence). CDR3 length: 15 residues. Trimming removed 2 bases from V and 6 bases from J; junction bases left unmatched: 7. In nucleotides, the CDR3 is TGTGCCAGCAGCTTAAACCGGGACAGTCGCAATGAGCAGTTCTTC. This sequence encodes CASSLNRDSRNEQFF.

This clonotype came up many times. The V gene is TRBV7-8, the J gene TRBJ2-1, with TRBD2 matching over 7 bases. Per germline, CDR1 SGHVS and CDR2 FQNEAQ. The V and J ends lost 5 bases and 5 bases, in that order; junction bases with no gene match: 6. This CDR3 contains 14 residues. The CDR3 DNA is TGTGCCAGCAGCCAGCTTGCGGGGGACAATGAGCAGTTCTTC. It translates to CASSQLAGDNEQFF.

This rearrangement joins TRBV7-6 to TRBJ2-3; D might be TRBD2 (7 bases). CDR1 and CDR2 (germline): SGHVS, FNYEAQ. V lost 2 bases and J 10 bases, leaving 19 bases between the germline ends. The length of the CDR3 is 15 residues. The CDR3 protein is CASSLMGGGRDAQYF. For the CDR3, the DNA is TGTGCCAGCAGCTTAATGGGAGGGGGAAGGGATGCGCAGTATTTT.

As regards this clonotype: One end of the junction fails to match germline, which may point to a read error. V and J are TRBV12-3 or TRBV12-4 and TRBJ2-3; no clear D gene. The CDR3 covers 15 residues. The CDR3 bases are TGTGCCGGCAGCCCGATAAACAACCGAGCGGATACGCAGTATTTT. It codes for CAGSPINNRADTQYF.

The CDR3 loop reads CASSVTAADGNEKLFF. DNA of the CDR3: TGTGCCAGCAGCGTCACAGCCGCAGACGGGAATGAAAAACTGTTTTTT. The chain couples TRBV7-8 to TRBJ1-4; D is unresolved. From germline, CDR1 is SGHVS and CDR2 FQNEAQ. Trimming took 5 bases from V and 5 from J, leaving 18 bases between them. The CDR3 extends over 16 amino acids.

This clonotype was detected only a few times. The chain uses TRBV11-1 and TRBJ1-1; 10 bases map to TRBD1. Germline loops: CDR1 SGHAT, CDR2 FQDESV (reference sequence). The ends lost 5 bases at V and 1 base at J; junction bases unmatched: 4. The CDR3 runs 15 residues. The CDR3 nucleotides read TGTGCCAGCAGCGGGGACAGGGGATGGAACACTGAAGCTTTCTTT. As protein: CASSGDRGWNTEAFF.

The chain joins TRBV20-1 to TRBJ1-2, with a weak D call TRBD1 (6 bases). V was trimmed by 6 bases and J by 3 bases, leaving 14 bases between them. Germline lookup yields CDR1 DFQATT and CDR2 SNEGSKA (reference sequence). This CDR3 has 13 amino acids. In nucleotides, the CDR3 is TGCAGTGCCCCAGGGACACCGGACTATGGCTACACCTTC. Amino acids: CSAPGTPDYGYTF.

The V and J genes are TRBV12-3 or TRBV12-4 and TRBJ1-1; TRBD1 matches at 7 bases. CDR3 size: 11 residues. Trimming cost V 5 bases and J 6 bases; bases outside gene matches: 0. DNA for the CDR3: TGTGCCAGCAGTGGGACAGCTGAAGCTTTCTTT. Amino acid sequence: CASSGTAEAFF.

The chain's CDR3 is CSARPGGARDNEQFF. CDR3 nucleotide sequence: TGCAGTGCTAGACCCGGGGGGGCCCGGGACAATGAGCAGTTCTTC. This chain links TRBV20-1 with TRBJ2-1, with TRBD2 identical over 8 bases. J gave up 5 bases and V 2 bases, and 8 bases lay outside the gene matches. The CDR3 totals 15 residues. Germline V gives CDR1 DFQATT, CDR2 SNEGSKA (reference sequence).

Remarks on this clonotype: One end of the junction fails to match germline, which may point to a read error. The J gene is TRBJ2-1, the V gene TRBV9; 7 bases fit TRBD1. This CDR3 comprises 15 residues. The germline gives CDR1 SGDLS, CDR2 YYNGEE. As DNA, the CDR3 is TGCGCCAGCAGCGTTGGTGGGGACAGATACAATGAGCAGTTCTTC. Amino acid sequence: CASSVGGDRYNEQFF.

The rearrangement links TRBV30 to TRBJ1-3; no clear D gene. Per the germline V gene, CDR1 is GTSNPN and CDR2 is SVGIG (reference sequence). The CDR3 consists of 13 residues. V dropped 3 bases and J dropped 1 base, with 7 bases sitting between them. The CDR3 region is CAWRQTSGNTIYF. The CDR3 DNA is TGTGCCTGGAGACAGACATCTGGAAACACCATATATTTT. Full variable domain (rest looked up from reference TRBV30 and TRBJ1-3): SQTIHQWPATLVQPVGSPLSLECTVEGTSNPNLYWYRQAAGRGLQLLFYSVGIGQISSEVPQNLSASRPQDRQFILSSKKLLLSDSGFYLCAWRQTSGNTIYFGEGSWLTVV.